Here is one T cell receptor beta chain with its context. Trimming took 2 bases from V and 1 from J, leaving 8 bases between them. Germline V gene data show CDR1 as SGHNT and CDR2 as YENEEA. CDR3 length: 14 residues. The data stem from a study of TIL therapy for anti-PD-1-resistant metastatic lung cancer. Overall study: Tumor harvest preceded PD-1/PD-L1 blockade, followed by nivolumab treatment. Patients had a median age of nearly 55 years (range about 35-85). Most patients had lung adenocarcinoma.

Time point reported: pre-treatment sample, taken before nivolumab and TIL therapy. This was the immunoSEQ v3 assay. Libraries were sequenced to 2 million to 2.5 million read pairs (survey) or roughly 4.5-6.5 million (deep). Measured with immunoSEQ multiplex PCR; TCRdb has only the in-frame clones, and not every one. Here the sample spans about 59,000 clones, 73% being singletons. The TCR comes from a person between 25 and 80 years old with non-small cell lung cancer. The V and J genes are TRBV11-3 and TRBJ1-1, with D maybe TRBD1 (6 bases). The sequencing used blood, collected at baseline. The CDR3 here is CASSLIRGNTEAFF. Here the CDR3 DNA reads TGTGCCAGCAGCTTAATCAGGGGGAACACTGAAGCTTTCTTT.